A single sample is the source of the 13 T cell receptor beta chains below, sequenced in a study of PD-1 blockade in classical Hodgkin lymphoma (TCRdb year 2020). The time point tag for this specimen amounts to: cycle 4 day 1 (C4D1), after 6 weeks of nivolumab. Relapse after autologous stem cell transplantation had occurred in all trial patients, and cohorts A, B and C were distinguished by prior brentuximab vedotin exposure. The method behind the library was the immunoSEQ multiplex PCR assay. In TCRdb, the immuneACCESS table is reduced to in-frame sequences with V and J assigned. These tables do not hold every clone; where another copy was compared, an unresolved V gene accounts for under half, and the others remain unexplained. Present in this sample are over 60,000 clones, approximately 92% of which were seen just once. The top ten constitute around 8% of the sample. The sequencing here drew on peripheral blood mononuclear cells (PBMCs), taken before the fourth cycle of nivolumab. These receptors were collected from a human donor with classical Hodgkin lymphoma.

This clone was found once. The V call is TRBV19, the J call TRBJ1-4; 7 bases map to TRBD1. The junction had 3 bases not matched to a gene; V was cut back by 5 bases and J by 3 bases. This CDR3 comprises 14 residues. Germline CDR1 is LNHDA and CDR2 is SQIVND (reference sequence). In DNA, the CDR3 is TGTGCCAGTAGTCGCGGGACAGCTAATGAAAAACTGTTTTTT. Protein product: CASSRGTANEKLFF. Together with reference TRBV19 and TRBJ1-4, the CDR3 gives the full variable domain: DGGITQSPKYLFRKEGQNVTLSCEQNLNHDAMYWYRQDPGQGLRLIYYSQIVNDFQKGDIAEGYSVSREKKESFPLTVTSAQKNPTAFYLCASSRGTANEKLFFGSGTQLSVL.

V is TRBV6-5 and J is TRBJ2-5; 8 bases are a match to TRBD2. Matching the DNA end better, TRBJ2-7 makes the J call doubtful. CDR3 length: 16 residues. From germline, CDR1 is MNHEY and CDR2 SVGAGI. The CDR3 loop is CASSYLSGSRTYEQYF. The DNA of the CDR3 is TGTGCCAGCAGTTACCTAAGCGGGAGCCGCACCTACGAGCAGTACTTC.

The J gene is TRBJ2-1, the V gene TRBV2; 9 bases are shared with TRBD1. The germline V gene encodes CDR1 SNHLY and CDR2 FYNNEI. The V segment lost 7 bases and the J segment 12 bases; nucleotides outside the gene matches: 10. The CDR3 consists of 13 residues. The CDR3 reads CASKYRGRWVQFF. The CDR3 nucleotides are TGTGCCAGCAAATACAGGGGGCGCTGGGTGCAGTTCTTC.

This chain joins TRBV7-6 and TRBJ1-3, with D maybe TRBD1 (6 bases). Trimming left V 1 base short and J 0 bases short, with 16 bases between. Germline lookup yields CDR1 SGHVS and CDR2 FNYEAQ. This CDR3 spans 18 amino acids. The CDR3 DNA sequence: TGTGCCAGCAGCTTAGGGGGGGGCAGGCCAGTCTCTGGAAACACCATATATTTT. Residues: CASSLGGGRPVSGNTIYF.

The chain uses TRBV6-1 and TRBJ2-5, with 8 nucleotides matching TRBD1. V lost 6 bases and J lost 3; bases outside the gene matches: 3. This CDR3 has 13 amino acids. Per the germline V gene, CDR1 is MNHNS and CDR2 is SASEGT. CDR3 region: CASRRQGKETQYF. CDR3 DNA: TGTGCCAGCAGGCGACAGGGGAAAGAGACCCAGTACTTC.

J is TRBJ2-7 and V is TRBV28; 8 positions agree with TRBD1. The CDR3 extends over 15 amino acids. CDR1 and CDR2 (germline): MDHEN, SYDVKM. Unmatched junction bases numbered 10, after V lost 6 bases and J lost 3 bases. CDR3 coding DNA: TGTGCCAGCAGCCTTGGACAGGGTATCGACTACGAGCAGTACTTC. Amino acids: CASSLGQGIDYEQYF.

V usage is TRBV6-1 and J usage is TRBJ1-5, with D possibly being TRBD1 (6 bases). The CDR3 spans 13 residues. The germline V gene encodes CDR1 MNHNS and CDR2 SASEGT. Trimming removed 6 bases from V and 1 base from J, with 7 bases in between. The CDR3 DNA follows: TGTGCCAGCAGAGGGGGAAGCAATCAGCCCCAGCATTTT. Amino acid sequence: CASRGGSNQPQHF.

This chain's CDR3 is CASSFRGGSNQPQHF. For the CDR3, the DNA is TGTGCCAGCAGCTTCCGGGGGGGGAGCAATCAGCCCCAGCATTTT. The rearrangement links TRBV13 to TRBJ1-5; the D gene is possibly TRBD1 (5 bases). The CDR3 totals 15 residues. Germline-derived CDR1 and CDR2 are PRHDT and FYEKMQ (reference sequence). Trimming removed 3 bases from V and 1 base from J, with 10 bases in between.

The gene calls are TRBV14 and TRBJ1-4, with D tentatively TRBD1 (5 bases). Germline V gives CDR1 SGHDN, CDR2 FVKESK. Trimming stripped 5 bases from V and 11 bases from J, with 15 bases between. There are 13 residues in the CDR3. DNA for the CDR3: TGTGCCAGCAGCGCGGGACGGACTGATAAACTGTTTTTT. It yields the protein CASSAGRTDKLFF.

The V call is TRBV5-1, the J call TRBJ2-5; D gene uncertain. The V gene's germline CDR1 is SGHRS and CDR2 YFSETQ. This CDR3 is 15 amino acids long. The V end lost 3 bases, the J end lost 2 bases, and 14 bases lay between the germline ends. The CDR3: CASSSTLGSQETQYF. Written as DNA, the CDR3 is TGCGCCAGCAGCTCCACCCTCGGCAGTCAAGAGACCCAGTACTTC.

J is TRBJ1-1 and V is TRBV2; D not resolved. The germline V and J ends were trimmed by 6 bases and 0 bases, with 8 bases remaining between them. Germline assignment: CDR1 SNHLY and CDR2 FYNNEI. The CDR3 is made up of 13 amino acids. CDR3 sequence: CASRAHLNTEAFF. Written as DNA, the CDR3 is TGTGCCAGCAGGGCTCATTTGAACACTGAAGCTTTCTTT.

This clone is a singleton in its sample. This sequence joins TRBV19 and TRBJ1-2, with D possibly matching TRBD1 (6 bases). The CDR3 has 14 residues. Germline V gene sequence: CDR1 LNHDA, CDR2 SQIVND (reference sequence). V dropped 5 bases and J dropped 5 bases, with 15 bases sitting between them. The CDR3 spells CASSRAGGVYGYTF. DNA of the CDR3: TGTGCCAGTAGTCGCGCCGGGGGCGTTTATGGCTACACCTTC.

The gene calls are TRBV2 and TRBJ2-1; 8 positions agree with TRBD1. CDR1 and CDR2 from the germline V gene are SNHLY and FYNNEI. The CDR3 contains 15 residues. With 2 bases clipped from V and 9 bases from J, the junction kept 9 bases outside the gene matches. The DNA for the CDR3 is TGTGCCAGCAGTGAAAGGGACGACAGGGGTGGTGAGCAGTTCTTC. Translation gives CASSERDDRGGEQFF.